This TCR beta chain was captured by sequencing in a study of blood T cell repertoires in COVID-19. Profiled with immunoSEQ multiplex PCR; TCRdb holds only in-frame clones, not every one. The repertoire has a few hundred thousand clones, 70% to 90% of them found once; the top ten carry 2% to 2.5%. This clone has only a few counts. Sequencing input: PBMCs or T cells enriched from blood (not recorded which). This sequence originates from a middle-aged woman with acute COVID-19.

Here the CDR3 DNA reads TGTGCCAGTAGTATCGGGGAAGGGCTCCCAACTAATGAAAAACTGTTTTTT. Translated, it gives CASSIGEGLPTNEKLFF. The chain recombines TRBV19 with TRBJ1-4; D unresolved. V was pared by 3 bases and J by 0 bases, with 14 bases between. CDR3 length: 17 residues. Germline CDR1 and CDR2: LNHDA and SQIVND (reference sequence).